A single sample is the source of the 25 T cell receptor beta chains below, sequenced in a study of monozygotic twins with inflammatory bowel disease. TCRdb reprocessed the 5' RACE reads and keeps a single row for each CDR3 protein, giving no DNA. The listing records hundreds of thousands of distinct CDR3 sequences. Sequenced material: blood. Every receptor here comes from a human donor with ulcerative colitis or Crohn's disease, or a healthy co-twin of an affected twin (not recorded which).

The chain carries TRBV4-3 and TRBJ2-7; TCRdb outputs TRBD2, but without DNA this stays unchecked. CDR3 length: 15 residues. The germline gives CDR1 LGHNA, CDR2 YSLEER. The CDR3: CASSQDVTGAYEQYF.

The V call is TRBV6-1, the J call TRBJ2-1; TCRdb reports TRBD2, a call that lacks DNA to check it against. Germline V lookup: CDR1 MNHNS, CDR2 SASEGT. CDR3 length equals 14 residues. The CDR3 loop reads CASSSGGAYNEQFF.

The chain links TRBV7-8 to TRBJ2-1. CDR1 is SGHVS and CDR2 is FQNEAQ in the germline V gene. There are 15 residues in the CDR3. CDR3 sequence: CASSLVQGSYNEQFF.

This chain links TRBV5-1 with TRBJ1-1; with no DNA, the TCRdb D assignment of TRBD1 cannot be verified. CDR3 length equals 13 residues. From germline, CDR1 is SGHRS and CDR2 YFSETQ. The CDR3 is CASTNTGYTEAFF.

The V and J genes are TRBV5-6 and TRBJ1-1. Germline V CDR1 and CDR2: SGHDT, YYEEEE. The CDR3 is made up of 12 amino acids. The CDR3 loop reads CASSLWRTEAFF.

The chain is built from TRBV20-1 and TRBJ1-6. Germline-derived CDR1 and CDR2 are DFQATT and SNEGSKA (reference sequence). The CDR3 has 15 residues. CDR3 sequence reads: CSAPSDLSYNSPLHF.

The chain carries TRBV6-1 and TRBJ1-3; there is no DNA to check the TCRdb D call of TRBD1. Germline V CDR1 and CDR2: MNHNS, SASEGT. The CDR3 runs 15 residues. CDR3 sequence reads: CASSETGAVVDTIYF.

The genes are TRBV29-1 and TRBJ1-5; TCRdb reports TRBD1, a call that lacks DNA to check it against. The CDR3 contains 13 residues. Looked up from germline, CDR1 is SQVTM and CDR2 is ANQGSEA. The CDR3 reads CSVVGQFGQPQHF. The entire variable domain, with the rest obtained from reference TRBV29-1 and TRBJ1-5, is as follows: SAVISQKPSRDICQRGTSLTIQCQVDSQVTMMFWYRQQPGQSLTLIATANQGSEATYESGFVIDKFPISRPNLTFSTLTVSNMSPEDSSIYLCSVVGQFGQPQHFGDGTRLSIL.

The chain combines TRBV20-1 with TRBJ2-7; TCRdb lists TRBD1, though no DNA is available to test this call. Looked up from germline, CDR1 is DFQATT and CDR2 is SNEGSKA (reference sequence). The CDR3 spans 13 residues. CDR3 sequence reads: CSAWDRAFSEQYF.

The V and J genes are TRBV5-1 and TRBJ1-1; TCRdb selects TRBD1, and the lack of DNA leaves this call unchecked. Germline CDR1 and CDR2: SGHRS and YFSETQ. This CDR3 contains 15 residues. Here the CDR3 reads CASSLLRRANTEAFF.

The V gene is TRBV6-2 or TRBV6-3, the J gene TRBJ2-1; TCRdb indicates TRBD2, and absent DNA this call remains unverified. The CDR3 is 17 amino acids. CDR1 and CDR2 from the germline V gene are MNHEY and SVGEGT. The CDR3 region is CASSYPKRGGRVYEQFF.

The chain links TRBV12-3 or TRBV12-4 to TRBJ2-1. This CDR3 spans 13 amino acids. CDR3 in amino acids: CASSNKAVNEQFF.

The V gene is TRBV28, the J gene TRBJ2-1; the D call of TRBD1 rests on TCRdb alone, since no DNA is present to check it. Germline V gives CDR1 MDHEN, CDR2 SYDVKM. CDR3 length: 18 amino acids. The CDR3 is CASPARRGGWDRANRQFF.

The chain carries TRBV4-3 and TRBJ2-3. The CDR3 extends over 15 amino acids. CDR1 is LGHNA, CDR2 YSLEER, per germline. CDR3 loop: CASSQDLPGTDTQYF.

The chain carries TRBV7-9 and TRBJ1-1; TCRdb's assignment of TRBD1 cannot be checked, as there is no DNA. The CDR3 runs 15 residues. The V gene's germline CDR1 is SEHNR and CDR2 FQNEAQ (reference sequence). The CDR3 region is CASSNRQGRNTEAFF.

This chain links TRBV24-1 with TRBJ2-2; the D call of TRBD1 rests on TCRdb alone, since no DNA is present to check it. The CDR3 contains 15 residues. Germline V CDR1 and CDR2: KGHDR, SFDVKD. The CDR3 loop reads CATSGDRENTGELFF.

The V call is TRBV7-2, the J call TRBJ1-4. The CDR3 has 15 amino acids. Germline V gene sequence: CDR1 SGHTA, CDR2 FQGNSA. Here the CDR3 reads CASSLVGSTNEKLFF. Filled out from reference TRBV7-2 and TRBJ1-4, the complete variable domain reads GAGVSQSPSNKVTEKGKDVELRCDPISGHTALYWYRQSLGQGLEFLIYFQGNSAPDKSGLPSDRFSAERTGGSVSTLTIQRTQQEDSAVYLCASSLVGSTNEKLFFGSGTQLSVL.

The J gene is TRBJ2-1, the V gene TRBV19; TCRdb's assignment of TRBD1 cannot be checked, as there is no DNA. In germline, CDR1 is LNHDA, CDR2 SQIVND (reference sequence). The CDR3 consists of 15 residues. The CDR3 protein is CASSISGPGYNEQFF.

J is TRBJ2-1 and V is TRBV20-1; TCRdb proposes TRBD2, but this gene call is untestable without DNA. Germline loops: CDR1 DFQATT, CDR2 SNEGSKA (reference sequence). The length of the CDR3 is 12 residues. CDR3 residues: CSAGRLDREQFF.

V and J are TRBV25-1 and TRBJ2-7. The CDR3 is 14 residues long. From germline, CDR1 is MGHDK and CDR2 SYGVNS. The CDR3 spells CASSDAVRINEQYF.

J is TRBJ1-3 and V is TRBV7-3. Germline CDR1 and CDR2: SGHTA and FQGTGA. CDR3 length equals 14 residues. This CDR3 is CASSSGASGNTIYF.

The V gene is TRBV7-2, the J gene TRBJ2-3; TCRdb's D call, TRBD1, is unchecked because there is no DNA. The CDR3 length is 15 residues. Looked up from germline, CDR1 is SGHTA and CDR2 is FQGNSA. The CDR3 reads CASSGGRGGGDTQYF.

The chain joins TRBV5-1 to TRBJ2-7; TCRdb's D call, TRBD1, is unchecked because there is no DNA. Germline CDR1 and CDR2: SGHRS and YFSETQ. CDR3 length equals 16 residues. The CDR3 protein is CASSKVGGLSSYEQYF.

The chain has TRBV7-2 and TRBJ1-6. CDR3 size: 13 residues. The germline V gene encodes CDR1 SGHTA and CDR2 FQGNSA. The CDR3 loop reads CASSGGIVPPLHF.

The CDR3 protein is CASSPQRVGGIVSGANVLTF. This chain connects TRBV4-3 to TRBJ2-6; there is no DNA to check the TCRdb D call of TRBD1. There are 20 residues in the CDR3. CDR1 is LGHNA, CDR2 YSLEER, per germline.